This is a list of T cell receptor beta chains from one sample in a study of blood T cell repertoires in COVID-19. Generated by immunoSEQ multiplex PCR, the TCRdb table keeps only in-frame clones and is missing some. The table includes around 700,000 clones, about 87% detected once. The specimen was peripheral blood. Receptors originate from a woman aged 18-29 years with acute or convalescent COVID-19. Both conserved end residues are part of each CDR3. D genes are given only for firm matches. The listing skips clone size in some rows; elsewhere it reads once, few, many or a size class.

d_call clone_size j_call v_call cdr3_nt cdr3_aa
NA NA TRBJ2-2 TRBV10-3 TGTGCCATCAGTGCCGGTACCGGGGAGCTGTTTTTT CAISAGTGELFF
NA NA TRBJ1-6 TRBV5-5 TGTGCCAGCAGCTTATACAGGGATTCGAATTCACCCCTCCACTTT CASSLYRDSNSPLHF
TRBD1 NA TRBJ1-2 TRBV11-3 TGTGCCAGCAGTCAGGACAGGGATATTGGCTACACCTTC CASSQDRDIGYTF
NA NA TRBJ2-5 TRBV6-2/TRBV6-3 TGTGCCAGCAGTTACCCCTTGTCGGAGACCCAGTACTTC CASSYPLSETQYF
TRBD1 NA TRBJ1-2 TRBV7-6 TGTGCCAGCAGCCAGGGACAGGGTACGGACTACACCTTC CASSQGQGTDYTF
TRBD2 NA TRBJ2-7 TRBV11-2 TGTGCCAGCAGCCCCCTGGCCGGGACTAGAAATTCCTACGAGCAGTACTTC CASSPLAGTRNSYEQYF
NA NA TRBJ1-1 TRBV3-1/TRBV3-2 TGTGCCAGCAGCCTTATGCGTACTGAAGCTTTCTTT CASSLMRTEAFF
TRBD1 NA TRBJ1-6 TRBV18 TGTGCCAGCTCACCACCGGGACAGGTAGATTCACCCCTCCACTTT CASSPPGQVDSPLHF
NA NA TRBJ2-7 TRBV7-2 TGTGCCAGCAGCTTTTTAGGGGGGGCTGTGGGCTACGAGCAGTACTTC CASSFLGGAVGYEQYF
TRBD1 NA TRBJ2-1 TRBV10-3 TGTGCCACCATTAGGCAGGGGGCAGTTGAGCAGTTCTTC CATIRQGAVEQFF
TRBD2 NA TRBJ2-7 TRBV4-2 TGTGCCAGCAGCCAAGAGGAGTATAGCGGGGGGCTCTACTCCTACGAGCAGTACTTC CASSQEEYSGGLYSYEQYF
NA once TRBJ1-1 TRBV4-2 TGTGCCAGCAGCCTGGCGGGCACAGGGGCTTTCTTT CASSLAGTGAFF
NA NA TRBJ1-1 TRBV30 TGTGCCTGGAACCAGGGTTTGTTAACTGAAGCTTTCTTT CAWNQGLLTEAFF
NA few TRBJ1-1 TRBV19 TGTGCCAGTAAGCCGTGGGAGCAGGACACTGAAGCTTTCTTT CASKPWEQDTEAFF
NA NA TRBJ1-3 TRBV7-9 TGTGCCAGCAGCCTGCGGATGACCAACTTT CASSLRMTNF
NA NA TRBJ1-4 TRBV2 TGTGCCAGCAGTGATTACAGTTCTGCAACTAATGAAAAACTGTTTTTT CASSDYSSATNEKLFF
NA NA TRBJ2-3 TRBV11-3 TGTGCCAGCAGCTCCCGTGATCCGGGGGACACAGATACGCAGTATTTT CASSSRDPGDTDTQYF
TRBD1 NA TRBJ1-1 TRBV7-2 TGTGCCAGCAGCTTAACAGGGGCTTTGGGGGCTTTCTTT CASSLTGALGAFF
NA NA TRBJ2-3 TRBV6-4 TGTGCCAGCAGTGATGGCGGGGGCGTCACAGATACGCAGTATTTT CASSDGGGVTDTQYF
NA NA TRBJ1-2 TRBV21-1 TGTGCCAGCAGCAAAGGAGTGGAGGGACGAAGTAAATATGGCTACACCTTC CASSKGVEGRSKYGYTF
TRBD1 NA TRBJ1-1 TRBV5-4 TGTGCCAGCAGCCTGAATGGACAGGGGCCCCGCCTGAACACTGAAGCTTTCTTT CASSLNGQGPRLNTEAFF
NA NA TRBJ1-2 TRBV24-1 TGTGCCACCAGTGATTTGGATGTAGGGGCAGGGGGCTACACCTTC CATSDLDVGAGGYTF
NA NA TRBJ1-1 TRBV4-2 TGTGCCAGCAGCCAAGGCATTCTGGGGCTGAACACTGAAGCTTTCTTT CASSQGILGLNTEAFF
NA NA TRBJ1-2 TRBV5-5 TGTGCCAGCAGCAACCCATGGGGACTGAATTTAAACCGGGAACGCTATGGCTACACCTTC CASSNPWGLNLNRERYGYTF
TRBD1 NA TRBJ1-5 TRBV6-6 TGTGCCAGCAGACCTCAGGGACAGCCAAATCAGCCCCAGCATTTT CASRPQGQPNQPQHF
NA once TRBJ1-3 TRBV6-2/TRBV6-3 TGTGCCAGCAGCAGACCCGGACACAGCTCTGGAAACACCATATATTTT CASSRPGHSSGNTIYF
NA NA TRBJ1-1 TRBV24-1 TGTGCCACCAGTGATCCCCAGTCGGGGGGGACTGAAGCTTTCTTT CATSDPQSGGTEAFF
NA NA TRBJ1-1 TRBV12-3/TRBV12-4 TGTGCCAGCAGTCAGGCACGGGGGGGAGAAGCTTTCTTT CASSQARGGEAFF
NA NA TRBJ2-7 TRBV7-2 TGTGCCAGCAGCTTACCGGGACACCTCCTCGAGCAGTACTTC CASSLPGHLLEQYF
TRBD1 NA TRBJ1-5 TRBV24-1 TGTGCCACCAGTGCCTCAGGGGGCTGGAATCAGCCCCAGCATTTT CATSASGGWNQPQHF
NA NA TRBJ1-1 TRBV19 TGTGCCAGTAGTAAGGGGGTGAACACTGAAGCTTTCTTT CASSKGVNTEAFF
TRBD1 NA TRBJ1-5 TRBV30 TGTGCCTGGAGTCCCCCCCGTACAGGGGGAGGAGGGCCCCAGCATTTT CAWSPPRTGGGGPQHF
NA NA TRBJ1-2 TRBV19 TGTGCCAGTAGTATAGAAAGGGGAAAGGACTATGGCTACACCTTC CASSIERGKDYGYTF
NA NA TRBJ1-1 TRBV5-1 TGCGCCAGCAGCAAAGGGGATTCGAACACTGAAGCTTTCTTT CASSKGDSNTEAFF
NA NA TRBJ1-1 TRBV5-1 TGCGCCAGCAGCTTTACATTACAGAACACTGAAGCTTTCTTT CASSFTLQNTEAFF
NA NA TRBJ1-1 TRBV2 TGTGCCAGCAGCGATGGGACTGGGCCGAACACTGAAGCTTTCTTT CASSDGTGPNTEAFF
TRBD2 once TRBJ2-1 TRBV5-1 TGCGCCAGCAGCTTGGGGACTAGCGGGGCGTACAATGAGCAGTTCTTC CASSLGTSGAYNEQFF
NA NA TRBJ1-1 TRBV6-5 TGTGCCAGCAGGAAGGGGGGGGGACTCTATACTGAAGCTTTCTTT CASRKGGGLYTEAFF
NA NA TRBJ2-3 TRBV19 TGTGCCAGTAGTATAGACCCCGTACGGGTCGCTAGCACAGATACGCAGTATTTT CASSIDPVRVASTDTQYF
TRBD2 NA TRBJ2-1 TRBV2 TGTGCCAGCAGTTTGGGGGCGGGGGGAGGCAATGAGCAGTTCTTC CASSLGAGGGNEQFF
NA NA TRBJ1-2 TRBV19 TGTGCCAGTAGTTCACCACGGGCAGGGACTGATGGCTACACCTTC CASSSPRAGTDGYTF
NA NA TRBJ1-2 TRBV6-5 TGTGCCAGCAGTTACTCGATTATCGGGGGTGGCTACACCTTC CASSYSIIGGGYTF
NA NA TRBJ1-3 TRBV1 TGCACCAGCAGCCAATTATGGACAGGGGCTAAAAGCTCTGGAAACACCATATATTTT CTSSQLWTGAKSSGNTIYF
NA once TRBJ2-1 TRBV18 TGTGCCAGCTCACTCGCGGGGCCCTACAATGAGCAGTTCTTC CASSLAGPYNEQFF
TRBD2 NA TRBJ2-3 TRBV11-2 TGTGCCGGAGGGACTAGCGGAGCCCCTAGCACAGATACGCAGTATTTT CAGGTSGAPSTDTQYF
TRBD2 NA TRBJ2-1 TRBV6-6 TGTGCCAGCAGTCAACTCGGGGGGTGGCAGTTCTTC CASSQLGGWQFF
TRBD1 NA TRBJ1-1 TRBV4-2 TGTGCCAGCAGCCAAGCAGGGGGTGAGGACACTGAAGCTTTCTTT CASSQAGGEDTEAFF
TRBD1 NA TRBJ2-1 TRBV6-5 TGTGCCAGCAGACAGGGGGAAGTAATCAATGAGCAGTTCTTC CASRQGEVINEQFF
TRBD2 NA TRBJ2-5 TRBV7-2 TGTGCCAGCAGCCCGCCTGGCTGGTCGGGGGGAGAGACCCAGTACTTC CASSPPGWSGGETQYF
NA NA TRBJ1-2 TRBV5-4 TGTGCCAGCAGCTCCTGGGGAGGTGGCTACACCTTC CASSSWGGGYTF
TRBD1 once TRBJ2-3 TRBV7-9 TGTGCCAGCAGCATGGACAGGGCAGTAGCAGATACGCAGTATTTT CASSMDRAVADTQYF
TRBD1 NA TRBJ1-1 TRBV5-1 TGCGCCAGCAGCTCAGGGACAGGGAGTTCGGGAACTGAAGCTTTCTTT CASSSGTGSSGTEAFF
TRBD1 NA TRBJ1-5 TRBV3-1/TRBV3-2 TGTGCCAGCAGCCAAGATCTGACAGGGGGGCAGCCCCAGCATTTT CASSQDLTGGQPQHF
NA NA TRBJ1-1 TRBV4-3 TGCGCCAGCAGCCAAGCGGGTTACACTGAAGCTTTCTTT CASSQAGYTEAFF
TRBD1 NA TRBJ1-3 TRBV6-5 TGTGCCAGCAGCTCAGGGGGCTTGGGGGGAAACACCATATATTTT CASSSGGLGGNTIYF